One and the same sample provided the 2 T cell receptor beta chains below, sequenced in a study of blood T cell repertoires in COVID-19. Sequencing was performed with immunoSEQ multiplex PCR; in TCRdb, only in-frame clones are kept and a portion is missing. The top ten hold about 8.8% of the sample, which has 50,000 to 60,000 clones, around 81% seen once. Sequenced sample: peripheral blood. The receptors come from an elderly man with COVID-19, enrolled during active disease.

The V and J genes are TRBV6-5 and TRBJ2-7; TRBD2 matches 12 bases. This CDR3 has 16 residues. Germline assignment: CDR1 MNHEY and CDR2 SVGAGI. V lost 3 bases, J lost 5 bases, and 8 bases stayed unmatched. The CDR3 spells CASSYRPSGGADEQYF. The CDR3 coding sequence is TGTGCCAGCAGTTATCGCCCTAGCGGGGGGGCCGACGAGCAGTACTTC.

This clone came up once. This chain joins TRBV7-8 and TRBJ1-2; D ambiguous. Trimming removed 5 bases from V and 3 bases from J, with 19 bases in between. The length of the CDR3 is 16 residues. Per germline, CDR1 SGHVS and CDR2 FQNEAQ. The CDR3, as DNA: TGTGCCAGCAGCCGGGGAGTAGTGGGGAGGGACTATGGCTACACCTTC. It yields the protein CASSRGVVGRDYGYTF. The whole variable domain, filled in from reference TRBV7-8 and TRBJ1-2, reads GAGVSQSPRYKVAKRGQDVALRCDPISGHVSLFWYQQALGQGPEFLTYFQNEAQLDKSGLPSDRFFAERPEGSVSTLKIQRTQQEDSAVYLCASSRGVVGRDYGYTFGSGTRLTVV.